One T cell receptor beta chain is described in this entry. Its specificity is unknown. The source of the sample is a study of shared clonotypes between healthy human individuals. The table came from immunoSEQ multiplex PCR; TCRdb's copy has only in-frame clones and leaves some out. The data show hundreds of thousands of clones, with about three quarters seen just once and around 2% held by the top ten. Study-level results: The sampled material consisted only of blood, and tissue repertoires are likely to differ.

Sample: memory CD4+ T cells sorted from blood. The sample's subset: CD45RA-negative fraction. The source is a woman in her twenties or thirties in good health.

CDR3 sequence (DNA): TGTGCCAGTAGTCGGGACAGGACTACTAACTATGGCTACACCTTC. Translated, it gives CASSRDRTTNYGYTF. The rearrangement links TRBV19 to TRBJ1-2, with 8 bases fitting TRBD1. The CDR3 is 15 residues long. The trim removed 5 bases at V and 0 bases at J, leaving 5 bases unmatched. Germline CDR1 and CDR2: LNHDA and SQIVND (reference sequence).